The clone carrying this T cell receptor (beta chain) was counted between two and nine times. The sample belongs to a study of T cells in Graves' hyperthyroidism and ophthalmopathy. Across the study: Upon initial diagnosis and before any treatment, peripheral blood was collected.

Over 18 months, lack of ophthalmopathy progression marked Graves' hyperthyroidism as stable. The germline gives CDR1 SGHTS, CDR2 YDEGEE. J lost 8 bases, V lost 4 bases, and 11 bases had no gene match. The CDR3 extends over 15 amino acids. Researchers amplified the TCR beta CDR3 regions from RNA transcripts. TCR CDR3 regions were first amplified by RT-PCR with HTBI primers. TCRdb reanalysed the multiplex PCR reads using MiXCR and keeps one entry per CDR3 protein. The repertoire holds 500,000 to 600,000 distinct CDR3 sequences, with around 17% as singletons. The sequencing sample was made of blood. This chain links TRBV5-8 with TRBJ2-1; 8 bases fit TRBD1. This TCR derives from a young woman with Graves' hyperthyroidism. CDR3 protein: CASSDRGSPPHEQFF. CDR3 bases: TGTGCCAGCAGCGACAGGGGCAGTCCCCCGCATGAGCAGTTCTTC.